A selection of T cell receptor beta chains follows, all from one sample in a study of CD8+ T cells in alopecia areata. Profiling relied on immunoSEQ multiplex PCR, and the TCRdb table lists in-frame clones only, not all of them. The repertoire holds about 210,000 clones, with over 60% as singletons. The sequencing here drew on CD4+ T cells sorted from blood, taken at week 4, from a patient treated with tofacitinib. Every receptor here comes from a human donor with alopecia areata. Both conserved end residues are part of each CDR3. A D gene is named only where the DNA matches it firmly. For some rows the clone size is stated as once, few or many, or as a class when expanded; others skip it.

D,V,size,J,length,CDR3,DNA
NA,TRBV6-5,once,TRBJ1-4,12,CASSPGVEKLFF,TGTGCCAGCAGCCCAGGGGTTGAAAAACTGTTTTTT
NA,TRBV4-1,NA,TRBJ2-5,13,CASSQGHLETQYF,TGCGCCAGCAGCCAAGGTCATCTGGAGACCCAGTACTTC
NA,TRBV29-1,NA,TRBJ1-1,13,CSTRGVGNTEAFF,TGCAGCACTCGGGGGGTCGGGAACACTGAAGCTTTCTTT
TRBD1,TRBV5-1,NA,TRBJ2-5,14,CASSWTGVIETQYF,TGCGCCAGCAGCTGGACAGGGGTTATAGAGACCCAGTACTTC
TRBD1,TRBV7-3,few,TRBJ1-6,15,CASSQGTGYNSPLHF,TGTGCCAGCAGCCAAGGGACAGGGTATAATTCACCCCTCCACTTT
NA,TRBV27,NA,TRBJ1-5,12,CARPPPPQPQHF,TGTGCCCGACCCCCGCCACCTCAGCCCCAGCATTTT
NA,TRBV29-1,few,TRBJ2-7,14,CSVEAPGTYYEQYF,TGCAGCGTTGAAGCCCCCGGAACTTACTACGAGCAGTACTTC
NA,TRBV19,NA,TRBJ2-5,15,CASSIWGDRRETQYF,TGTGCCAGTAGTATTTGGGGGGACCGACGTGAGACCCAGTACTTC
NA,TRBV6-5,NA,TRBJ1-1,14,CASSSTARNTEAFF,TGTGCCAGCAGTTCCACAGCTCGGAACACTGAAGCTTTCTTT
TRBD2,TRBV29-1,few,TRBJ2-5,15,CSAWTSGGAKETQYF,TGCAGCGCATGGACTAGCGGGGGGGCCAAAGAGACCCAGTACTTC
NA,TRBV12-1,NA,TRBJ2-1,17,CASSFPGPPNPYNEQFF,TGTGCCAGCAGCTTTCCGGGACCCCCCAACCCTTACAATGAGCAGTTCTTC
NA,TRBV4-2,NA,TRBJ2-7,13,CASSSVQGSEQYF,TGTGCCAGCAGCTCCGTACAGGGTAGCGAGCAGTACTTC
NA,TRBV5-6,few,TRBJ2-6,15,CASSLYGAGANVLTF,TGTGCCAGCAGCTTGTACGGGGCTGGGGCCAACGTCCTGACTTTC
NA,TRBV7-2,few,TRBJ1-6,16,CASSLAGDAYNSPLHF,TGTGCCAGCAGCTTAGCAGGGGACGCCTATAATTCACCCCTCCACTTT
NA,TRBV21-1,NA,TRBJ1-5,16,CASSKALWAGVQPQHF,TGTGCCAGCAGCAAAGCGCTTTGGGCGGGAGTTCAGCCCCAGCATTTT
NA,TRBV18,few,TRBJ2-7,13,CASSPETRWEQYF,TGTGCCAGCTCACCAGAGACTCGGTGGGAGCAGTACTTC
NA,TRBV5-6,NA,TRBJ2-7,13,CASSLEGADEQYF,TGTGCCAGCAGCTTGGAAGGGGCGGACGAGCAGTACTTC
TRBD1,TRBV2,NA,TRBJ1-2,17,CASSATGVLFNDYGYTF,TGTGCCAGCAGCGCCACAGGGGTTTTATTCAATGACTATGGCTACACCTTC
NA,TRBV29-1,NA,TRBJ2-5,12,CSVYTVKETQYF,TGCAGCGTTTATACGGTTAAAGAGACCCAGTACTTC
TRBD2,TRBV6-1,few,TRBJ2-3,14,CASRGLASTDTQYF,TGTGCCAGCAGGGGACTAGCAAGCACAGATACGCAGTATTTT
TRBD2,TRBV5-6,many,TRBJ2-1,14,CASSRPSGEEEQFF,TGTGCCAGCAGCAGACCTAGCGGGGAGGAAGAGCAGTTCTTC
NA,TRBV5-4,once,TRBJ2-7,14,CASSLDQGPYEQYF,TGTGCCAGCAGCTTGGACCAGGGTCCCTACGAGCAGTACTTC
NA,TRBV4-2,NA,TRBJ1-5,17,CASSQDNSGTRNQPQHF,TGTGCCAGCAGCCAAGATAATTCCGGGACCCGCAATCAGCCCCAGCATTTT
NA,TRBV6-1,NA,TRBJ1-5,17,CASSEKGGGVSNQPQHF,TGTGCCAGCAGTGAAAAGGGTGGAGGGGTTAGCAATCAGCCCCAGCATTTT
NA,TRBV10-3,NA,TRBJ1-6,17,CAISAGRTGAGQSPLHF,TGTGCCATCAGTGCTGGCCGGACCGGCGCGGGGCAGTCACCCCTCCACTTT
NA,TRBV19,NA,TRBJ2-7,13,CASRTGPDYEQYF,TGTGCCAGTAGGACGGGACCGGACTACGAGCAGTACTTC
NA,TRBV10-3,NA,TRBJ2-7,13,CAIGHRVEGEQYF,TGTGCCATCGGTCACAGGGTCGAAGGCGAGCAGTACTTC
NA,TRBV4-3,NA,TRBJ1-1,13,CASSQERDTEAFF,TGCGCCAGCAGCCAAGAAAGAGACACTGAAGCTTTCTTT
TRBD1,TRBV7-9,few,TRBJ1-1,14,CASSSRTGRTEAFF,TGTGCCAGCAGCTCACGGACAGGGCGCACTGAAGCTTTCTTT
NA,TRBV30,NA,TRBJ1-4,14,CAWSEVGVNEKLFF,TGTGCCTGGAGTGAAGTAGGGGTTAATGAAAAACTGTTTTTT
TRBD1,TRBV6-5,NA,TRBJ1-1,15,CASSYSGTVNTEAFF,TGTGCCAGCAGTTATTCCGGGACAGTGAACACTGAAGCTTTCTTT
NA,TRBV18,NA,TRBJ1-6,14,CASSPGQGNSPLHF,TGTGCCAGCTCACCGGGCCAGGGTAATTCACCCCTCCACTTT
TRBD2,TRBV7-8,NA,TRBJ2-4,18,CASSSPGPGLAGSNIQYF,TGTGCCAGCAGCTCCCCAGGCCCGGGACTAGCGGGGAGTAACATTCAGTACTTC
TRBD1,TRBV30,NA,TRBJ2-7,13,CAGLRDSSYEQYF,TGTGCCGGCCTCAGGGACAGTTCCTACGAGCAGTACTTC
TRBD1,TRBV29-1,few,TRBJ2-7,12,CSVETGAGEQYF,TGCAGCGTAGAGACAGGGGCCGGCGAGCAGTACTTC
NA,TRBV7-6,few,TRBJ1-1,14,CASSPRWENTEAFF,TGTGCCAGCAGCCCTCGGTGGGAGAACACTGAAGCTTTCTTT